The present TCR beta chain was sequenced within a study of regulatory T cells in long-lasting Graves disease. Study background: In persistent Graves' disease, antithyroid drugs had been taken for over 5 years and TSH receptor antibodies stayed positive.

Described time point: persistent/refractory GD, antithyroid drugs over 5 years with positive TRAb. PBMC RNA served as the TCR library source. With iRepertoire HTBI primers and Arm-PCR of CDR3 regions, TCR beta libraries were built. TCRdb reprocessed the multiplex PCR reads with MiXCR, giving one entry per CDR3 protein. The sample holds a few hundred thousand distinct CDR3 sequences; roughly a quarter are singletons and the top ten take over 25%. V dropped 6 bases and J dropped 2 bases, with 14 bases sitting between them. The germline V gene encodes CDR1 DFQATT and CDR2 SNEGSKA (reference sequence). The CDR3 length is 14 residues.

The clonotype was recovered from a female donor with Graves disease. This rearrangement joins TRBV20-1 to TRBJ1-5; D is undetermined. Sequenced material: peripheral blood mononuclear cells (PBMCs), taken when the disease was refractory, from a patient treated with antithyroid drugs. The CDR3 is CSAPGIGGNQPQHF. The DNA for the CDR3 is TGCAGTGCACCCGGTATCGGCGGCAATCAGCCCCAGCATTTT.